The source of this T cell receptor beta chain is a study of blood T cells in healthy people across ages (dated by TCRdb to about 2015). Regarding the research as a whole: In model experiments, template switching captured about one uniquely barcoded TCR beta cDNA molecule for every two T cells. For two donors (one aged 18 to 29 and one aged 80 or older), the study analyzed two additional independent replicas of 1 million unique cDNA reads from the same blood draw. The donors were divided into four age groups: young (average approximately 17 years), middle-aged (roughly 42), aged (approximately 62) and long-lived (about 80). The study measured age-related changes in TCR beta repertoire diversity using deep sequencing normalized with unique cDNA molecular identifiers. To avoid experimental bias, donors of different ages were spread randomly across the sequencing lanes.

General conclusions and limits of the study: Observed TCR beta diversity per million T cells fell roughly linearly with age, and a significant reduction was already apparent by age about 43. Because donor CMV infection status was unknown, age-related changes in expanded clonotypes were potentially confounded. Because profiling used bulk unsorted PBMCs, naive and antigen-experienced compartments could not be compared conclusively. Estimates of total diversity from one million sequenced T cells were regarded as lower bounds and underestimates. The long-lived group showed more naive CD4+ T cells, fewer expanded clones and increased TCR diversity than the aged group, suggesting age selection. A strong correlation was found between observed TCR beta diversity and the percentage of naive T cells measured by flow cytometry.

V loses 6 bases of germline sequence and J loses 8 bases, and the interval between the two ends is 17 bases. From a lookup of the germline V gene, CDR1 and CDR2 are SGHTA and FQGNSA. The CDR3 covers 14 residues, taking in both the cysteine and the phenylalanine. The read is trimmed to its CDR3 DNA, 42 bases read in frame from base 1. Concerning this clonotype itself: Its antigen is currently not known. Base-call qualities are not available, and no considerably larger clone is one nucleotide away.

The roughly 39 donors, aged about 6 to 95 years, were systemically healthy Caucasian individuals from Russia. Each donor gave roughly 9.5 milliliters of peripheral blood, collected into EDTA-treated Vacutainer tubes. Ficoll-Paque density-gradient centrifugation was used to isolate PBMCs, with at least 6 million per sample. Trizol reagent was used to extract total RNA from the PBMCs, yielding at least 6 micrograms per sample. Naive CD45RAhigh/CD27high T cell percentages were measured by flow cytometry on a PBMC aliquot from every donor. The library relied on 5' RACE. The sequencer was an Illumina HiSeq 2500. The second PCR ran for about 6 to 11 cycles and used a J-beta primer mix along with a sample-barcoded 5' primer. A template-switch 5' adaptor carrying 12 random nucleotides introduced a unique molecular identifier onto each TCR beta cDNA molecule. Each sample yielded at least 2.5 million CDR3-containing paired-end reads. All of the RNA was converted into first-strand cDNA using the Mint cDNA synthesis kit, with a TRBC-specific oligonucleotide serving as the primer. After uracil-DNA glycosylase treatment, a first 18-cycle PCR used universal primers M1SS and BC2_uni_R on all cDNA. The published analysis was carried out like this. Each sample was normalized by randomly selecting 1 million high-quality reads, each carrying a distinct molecular identifier. Instead of being binned into consensus sequences, reads that shared molecular identifiers were thrown out. MiTCR, run with a Q25 quality threshold and the strictest error-elimination algorithm, handled CDR3 identification, clonotype clustering and error correction. A nonparametric unseen species model with Euler transformation was used to estimate a lower bound on total TCR beta diversity. TCRdb reprocessed the public reads (quality trimming at Q25 with fastp, clone calling with MiXCR) and kept in-frame beta chains. Rows merge per CDR3 protein into single entries with the most common DNA and genes. TCRdb, not the original authors, processed these V and J calls. The sample table lists hundreds of thousands of distinct CDR3 sequences, roughly 60% of them with a count of one. The top ten constitute around 20% of the sample.

This chain joins TRBV7-2 to TRBJ2-1; no D gene is confidently identified. The clonotype originates from a man aged 25-40 years in good health. The sample was blood. The DNA reads TGTGCCAGCAGTCCAGCAAGGTTACGGGATGAGCAGTTCTTC. Translation gives CASSPARLRDEQFF. Here the CDR3 is joined to the reference TRBV7-2 and TRBJ2-1 genes, and the full variable domain is: GAGVSQSPSNKVTEKGKDVELRCDPISGHTALYWYRQSLGQGLEFLIYFQGNSAPDKSGLPSDRFSAERTGGSVSTLTIQRTQQEDSAVYLCASSPARLRDEQFFGPGTRLTVL.